This T cell receptor beta chain is drawn from a study of shared clonotypes between healthy human individuals. This table comes from immunoSEQ multiplex PCR, and its TCRdb copy is limited to in-frame clones, with some not included. The sample contains almost 700,000 clones, about 90% of which appear only once. Positive CCR7 selection of CD45RO-negative cells yielded the naive CD8 cells, and terminally differentiated effector memory CD45RA+ cells were excluded. The specimen sequenced was naive CD8+ T cells sorted from blood. The sequence came from a young man in good health.

CDR3 protein: CASSLYRQNYEQYF. The CDR3 bases are TGTGCCAGCAGTTTATATCGACAGAACTACGAGCAGTACTTC. The chain joins TRBV27 to TRBJ2-7, with D perhaps matching TRBD1 (5 bases). V lost 1 base and J 3 bases, leaving 10 bases between the germline ends. This CDR3 region has 14 residues. Germline lookup yields CDR1 MNHEY and CDR2 SMNVEV (reference sequence).